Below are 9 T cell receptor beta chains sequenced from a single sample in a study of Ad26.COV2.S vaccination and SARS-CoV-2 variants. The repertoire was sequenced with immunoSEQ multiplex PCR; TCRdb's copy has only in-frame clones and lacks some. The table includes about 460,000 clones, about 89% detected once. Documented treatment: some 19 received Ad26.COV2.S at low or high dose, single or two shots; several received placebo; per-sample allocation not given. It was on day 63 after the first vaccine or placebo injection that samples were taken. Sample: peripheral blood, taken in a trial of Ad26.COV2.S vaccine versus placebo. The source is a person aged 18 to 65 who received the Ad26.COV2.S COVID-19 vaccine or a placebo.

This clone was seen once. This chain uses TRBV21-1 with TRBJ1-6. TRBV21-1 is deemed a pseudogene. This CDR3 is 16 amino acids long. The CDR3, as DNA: TGTGCCAGCAGCAACGGCCGTTGTTTAGTTAATTCACCCCTCCACTTT. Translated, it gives CASSNGRCLVNSPLHF.

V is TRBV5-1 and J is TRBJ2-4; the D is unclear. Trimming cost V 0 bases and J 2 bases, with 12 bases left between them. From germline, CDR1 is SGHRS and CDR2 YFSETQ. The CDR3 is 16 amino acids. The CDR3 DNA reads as TGCGCCAGCAGCTTGGTGGCAGGCGGTACCAAAAACATTCAGTACTTC. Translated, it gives CASSLVAGGTKNIQYF. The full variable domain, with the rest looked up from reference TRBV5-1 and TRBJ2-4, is KAGVTQTPRYLIKTRGQQVTLSCSPISGHRSVSWYQQTPGQGLQFLFEYFSETQRNKGNFPGRFSGRQFSNSRSEMNVSTLELGDSALYLCASSLVAGGTKNIQYFGAGTRLSVL.

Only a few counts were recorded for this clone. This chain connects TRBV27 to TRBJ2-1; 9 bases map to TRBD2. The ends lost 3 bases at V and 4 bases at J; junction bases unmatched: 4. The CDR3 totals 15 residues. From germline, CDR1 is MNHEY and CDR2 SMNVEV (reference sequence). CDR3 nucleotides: TGTGCCAGCAGTTTTGGACTAGCGCTATACAATGAGCAGTTCTTC. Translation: CASSFGLALYNEQFF.

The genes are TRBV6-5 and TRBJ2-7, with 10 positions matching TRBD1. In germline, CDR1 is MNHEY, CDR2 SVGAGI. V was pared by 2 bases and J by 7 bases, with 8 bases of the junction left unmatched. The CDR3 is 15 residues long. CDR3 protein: CASSYGGQGIWEQYF. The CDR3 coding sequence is TGTGCCAGCAGTTACGGGGGACAGGGGATTTGGGAGCAGTACTTC.

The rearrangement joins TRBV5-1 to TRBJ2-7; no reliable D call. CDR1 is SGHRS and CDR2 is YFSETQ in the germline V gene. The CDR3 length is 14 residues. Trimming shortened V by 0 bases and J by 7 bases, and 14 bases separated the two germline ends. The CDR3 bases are TGCGCCAGCAGCTTGGATCCCTCTTCGCGAGAGCAGTACTTC. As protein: CASSLDPSSREQYF. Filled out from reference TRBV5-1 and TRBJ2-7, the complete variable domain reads KAGVTQTPRYLIKTRGQQVTLSCSPISGHRSVSWYQQTPGQGLQFLFEYFSETQRNKGNFPGRFSGRQFSNSRSEMNVSTLELGDSALYLCASSLDPSSREQYFGPGTRLTVT.

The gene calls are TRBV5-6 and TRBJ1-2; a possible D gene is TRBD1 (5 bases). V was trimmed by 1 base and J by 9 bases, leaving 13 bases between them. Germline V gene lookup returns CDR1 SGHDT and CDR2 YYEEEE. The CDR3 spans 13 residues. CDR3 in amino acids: CASSLFRDASYTF. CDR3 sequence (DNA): TGTGCCAGCAGCTTGTTCAGGGATGCAAGCTACACCTTC.

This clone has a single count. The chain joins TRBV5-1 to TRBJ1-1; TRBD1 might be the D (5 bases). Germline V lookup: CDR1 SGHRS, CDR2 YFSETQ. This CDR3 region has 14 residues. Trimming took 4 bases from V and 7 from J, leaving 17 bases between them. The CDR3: CASSLTAMKNEAFF. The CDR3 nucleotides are TGCGCCAGCAGCCTGACAGCGATGAAGAATGAAGCTTTCTTT.

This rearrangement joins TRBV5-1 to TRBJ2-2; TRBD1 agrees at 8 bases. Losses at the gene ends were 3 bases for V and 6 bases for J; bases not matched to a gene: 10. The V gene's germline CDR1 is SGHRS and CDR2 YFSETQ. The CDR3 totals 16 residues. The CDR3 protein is CASSSRGHVTAGELFF. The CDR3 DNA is TGCGCCAGCAGCTCCAGGGGGCATGTCACCGCCGGGGAGCTGTTTTTT.

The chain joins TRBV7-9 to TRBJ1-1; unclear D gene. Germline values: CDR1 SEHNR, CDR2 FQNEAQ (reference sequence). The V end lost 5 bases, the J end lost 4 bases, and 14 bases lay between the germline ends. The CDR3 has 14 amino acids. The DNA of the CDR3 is TGTGCCAGCAGCCTCCTCACGGGATCCACTGAAGCTTTCTTT. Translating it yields CASSLLTGSTEAFF.